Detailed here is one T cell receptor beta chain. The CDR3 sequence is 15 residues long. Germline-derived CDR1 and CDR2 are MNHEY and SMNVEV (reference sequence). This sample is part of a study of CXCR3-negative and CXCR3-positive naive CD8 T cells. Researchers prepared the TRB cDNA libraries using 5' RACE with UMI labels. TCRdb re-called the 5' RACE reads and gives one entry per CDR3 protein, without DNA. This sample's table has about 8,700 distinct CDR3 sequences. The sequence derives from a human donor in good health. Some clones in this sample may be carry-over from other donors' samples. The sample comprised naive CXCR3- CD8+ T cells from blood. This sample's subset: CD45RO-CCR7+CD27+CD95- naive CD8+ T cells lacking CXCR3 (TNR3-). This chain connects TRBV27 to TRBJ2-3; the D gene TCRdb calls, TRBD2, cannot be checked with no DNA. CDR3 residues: CASSLRRRSTDTQYF.